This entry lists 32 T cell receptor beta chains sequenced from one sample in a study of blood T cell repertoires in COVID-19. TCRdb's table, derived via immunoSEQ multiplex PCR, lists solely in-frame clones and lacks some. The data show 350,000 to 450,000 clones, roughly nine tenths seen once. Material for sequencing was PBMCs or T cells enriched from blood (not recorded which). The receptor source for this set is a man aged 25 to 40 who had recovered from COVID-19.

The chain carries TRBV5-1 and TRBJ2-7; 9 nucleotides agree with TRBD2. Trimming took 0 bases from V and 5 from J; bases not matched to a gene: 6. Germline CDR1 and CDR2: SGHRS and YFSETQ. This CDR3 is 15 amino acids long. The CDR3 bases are TGCGCCAGCAGCTTGGGCGGGAGGGAATTCCACGAGCAGTACTTC. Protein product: CASSLGGREFHEQYF.

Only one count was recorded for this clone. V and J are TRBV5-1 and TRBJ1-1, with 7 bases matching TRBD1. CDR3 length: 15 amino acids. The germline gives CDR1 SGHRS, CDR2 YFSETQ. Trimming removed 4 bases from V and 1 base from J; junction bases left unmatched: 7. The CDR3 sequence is CASSIGGTGNTEAFF. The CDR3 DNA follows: TGCGCCAGCAGCATAGGGGGCACGGGGAACACTGAAGCTTTCTTT.

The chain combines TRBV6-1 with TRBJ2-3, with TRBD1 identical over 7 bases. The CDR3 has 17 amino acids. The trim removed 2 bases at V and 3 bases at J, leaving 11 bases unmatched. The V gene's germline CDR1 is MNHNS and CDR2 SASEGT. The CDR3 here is CASSERLKQGPTDTQYF. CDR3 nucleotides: TGTGCCAGCAGTGAAAGACTTAAACAGGGGCCAACAGATACGCAGTATTTT.

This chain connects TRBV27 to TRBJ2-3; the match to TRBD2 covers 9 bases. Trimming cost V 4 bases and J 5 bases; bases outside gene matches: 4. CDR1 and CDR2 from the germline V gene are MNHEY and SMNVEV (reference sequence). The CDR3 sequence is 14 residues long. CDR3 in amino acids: CASSYGTSQDTQYF. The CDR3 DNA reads TGTGCCAGCAGTTACGGGACTAGCCAAGATACGCAGTATTTT.

The DNA of the CDR3 is TGCGCCAGCAGTCGGGAGCGGAAGGGAGATACGCAGTATTTT. Translating it yields CASSRERKGDTQYF. This chain links TRBV4-1 with TRBJ2-3; TRBD2 might be the D (6 bases). V shed 6 bases and J shed 5 bases, with 15 bases lying between them. The CDR3 length is 14 residues. Germline CDR1 MGHRA, CDR2 YSYEKL.

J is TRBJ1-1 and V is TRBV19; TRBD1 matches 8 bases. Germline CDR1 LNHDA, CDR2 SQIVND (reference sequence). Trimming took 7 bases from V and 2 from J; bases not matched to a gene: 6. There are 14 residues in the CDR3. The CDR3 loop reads CASITGTGNTEAFF. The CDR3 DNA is TGTGCCAGTATTACCGGGACAGGTAACACTGAAGCTTTCTTT.

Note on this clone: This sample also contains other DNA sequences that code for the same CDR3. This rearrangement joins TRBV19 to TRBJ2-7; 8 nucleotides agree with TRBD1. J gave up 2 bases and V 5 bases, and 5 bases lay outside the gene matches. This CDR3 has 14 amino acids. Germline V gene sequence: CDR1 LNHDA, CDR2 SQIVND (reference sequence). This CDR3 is CASSLGTGPYEQYF. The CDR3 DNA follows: TGTGCCAGTAGTTTGGGGACAGGACCCTACGAGCAGTACTTC. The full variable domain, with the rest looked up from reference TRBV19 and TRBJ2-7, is DGGITQSPKYLFRKEGQNVTLSCEQNLNHDAMYWYRQDPGQGLRLIYYSQIVNDFQKGDIAEGYSVSREKKESFPLTVTSAQKNPTAFYLCASSLGTGPYEQYFGPGTRLTVT.

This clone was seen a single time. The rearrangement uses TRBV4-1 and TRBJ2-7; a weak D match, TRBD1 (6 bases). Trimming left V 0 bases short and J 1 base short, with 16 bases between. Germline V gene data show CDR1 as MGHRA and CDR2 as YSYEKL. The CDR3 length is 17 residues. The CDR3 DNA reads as TGCGCCAGCAGCCAAGACGACAGGAGAGTAAGATCCTACGAGCAGTACTTC. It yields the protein CASSQDDRRVRSYEQYF.

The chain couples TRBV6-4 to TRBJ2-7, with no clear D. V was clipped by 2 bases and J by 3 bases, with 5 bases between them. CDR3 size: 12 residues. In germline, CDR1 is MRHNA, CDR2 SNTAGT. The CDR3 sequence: CASSDRLYEQYF. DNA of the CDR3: TGTGCCAGCAGTGACAGACTCTACGAGCAGTACTTC.

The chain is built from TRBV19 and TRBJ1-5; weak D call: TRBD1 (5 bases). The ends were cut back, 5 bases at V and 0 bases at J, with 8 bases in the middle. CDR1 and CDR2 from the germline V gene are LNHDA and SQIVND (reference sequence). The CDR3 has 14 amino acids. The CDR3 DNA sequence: TGTGCCAGTAGTCGGGGGTATAGCAATCAGCCCCAGCATTTT. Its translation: CASSRGYSNQPQHF.

CDR3 amino acids: CASSQHGTSPEQYF. The CDR3 DNA reads TGTGCCAGCAGCCAACATGGGACTAGTCCCGAGCAGTACTTC. The J gene is TRBJ2-7, the V gene TRBV16; 8 bases align to TRBD2. Germline-derived CDR1 and CDR2 are KGHSY and FQNENV. The CDR3 covers 14 residues. J lost 6 bases, V lost 2 bases, and 6 bases had no gene match.

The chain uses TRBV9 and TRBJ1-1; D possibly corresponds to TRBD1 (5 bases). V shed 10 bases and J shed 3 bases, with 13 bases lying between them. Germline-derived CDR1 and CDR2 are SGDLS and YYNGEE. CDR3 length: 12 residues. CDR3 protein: CASGGVDTEAFF. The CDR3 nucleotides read TGTGCCTCAGGAGGGGTAGACACTGAAGCTTTCTTT.

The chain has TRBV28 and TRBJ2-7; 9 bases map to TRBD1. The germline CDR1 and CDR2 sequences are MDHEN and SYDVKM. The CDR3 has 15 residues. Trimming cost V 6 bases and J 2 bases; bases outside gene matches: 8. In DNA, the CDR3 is TGTGCCAGCAGATCTCCGGGACAGGGAGCCTACGAGCAGTACTTC. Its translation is CASRSPGQGAYEQYF. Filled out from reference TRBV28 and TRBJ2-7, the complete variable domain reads DVKVTQSSRYLVKRTGEKVFLECVQDMDHENMFWYRQDPGLGLRLIYFSYDVKMKEKGDIPEGYSVSREKKERFSLILESASTNQTSMYLCASRSPGQGAYEQYFGPGTRLTVT.

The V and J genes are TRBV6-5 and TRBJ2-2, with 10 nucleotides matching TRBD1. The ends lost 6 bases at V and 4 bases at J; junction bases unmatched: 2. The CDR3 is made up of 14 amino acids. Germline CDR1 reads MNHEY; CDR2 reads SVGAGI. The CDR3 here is CASSRTGGTGELFF. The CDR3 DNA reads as TGTGCCAGCAGCCGGACAGGGGGCACCGGGGAGCTGTTTTTT.

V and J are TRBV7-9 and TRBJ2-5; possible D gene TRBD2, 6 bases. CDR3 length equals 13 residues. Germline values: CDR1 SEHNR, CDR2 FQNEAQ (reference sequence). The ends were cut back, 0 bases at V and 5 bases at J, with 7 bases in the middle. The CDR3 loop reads CASSLARGETQYF. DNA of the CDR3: TGTGCCAGCAGCTTAGCCCGGGGGGAGACCCAGTACTTC.

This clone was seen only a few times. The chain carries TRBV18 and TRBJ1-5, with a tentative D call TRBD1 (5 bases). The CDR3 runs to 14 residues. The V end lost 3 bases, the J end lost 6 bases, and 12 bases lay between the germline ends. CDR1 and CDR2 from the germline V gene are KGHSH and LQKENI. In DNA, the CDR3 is TGTGCCAGCTCACCTCTAGGGGCAAGTCAGCCCCAGCATTTT. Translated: CASSPLGASQPQHF.

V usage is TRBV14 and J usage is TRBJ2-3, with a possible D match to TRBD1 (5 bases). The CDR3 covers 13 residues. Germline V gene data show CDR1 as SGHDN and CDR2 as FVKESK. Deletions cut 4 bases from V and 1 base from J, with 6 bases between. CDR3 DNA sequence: TGTGCCAGCAGCCTACAGGGCACAGATACGCAGTATTTT. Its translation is CASSLQGTDTQYF.

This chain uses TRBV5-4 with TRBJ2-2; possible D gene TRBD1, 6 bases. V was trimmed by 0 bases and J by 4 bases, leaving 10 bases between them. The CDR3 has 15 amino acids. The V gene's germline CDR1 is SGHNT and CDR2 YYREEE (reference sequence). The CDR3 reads CASSLAGTPTGELFF. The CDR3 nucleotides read TGTGCCAGCAGCTTGGCCGGGACACCCACCGGGGAGCTGTTTTTT.

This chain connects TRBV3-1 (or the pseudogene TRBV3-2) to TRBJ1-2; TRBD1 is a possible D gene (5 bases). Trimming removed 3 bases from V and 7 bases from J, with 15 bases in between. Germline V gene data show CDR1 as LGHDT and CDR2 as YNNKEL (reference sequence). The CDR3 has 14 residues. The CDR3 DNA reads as TGTGCCAGCAGCCAGAATATGGGGCGCTCTGGCTACACCTTC. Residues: CASSQNMGRSGYTF.

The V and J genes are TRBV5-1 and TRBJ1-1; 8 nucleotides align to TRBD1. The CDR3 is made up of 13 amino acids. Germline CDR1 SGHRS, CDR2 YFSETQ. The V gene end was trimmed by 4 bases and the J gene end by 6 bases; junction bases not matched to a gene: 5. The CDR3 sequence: CASSQTGVPEAFF. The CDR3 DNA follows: TGCGCCAGCAGCCAGACAGGGGTTCCTGAAGCTTTCTTT.

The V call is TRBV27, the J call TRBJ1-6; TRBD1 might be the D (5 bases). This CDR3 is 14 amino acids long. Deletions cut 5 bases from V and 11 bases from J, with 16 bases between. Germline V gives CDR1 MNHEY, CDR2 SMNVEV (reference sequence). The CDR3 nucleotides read TGTGCCAGCAGTGCAGACAGCTACGGCACACCCCTCCACTTT. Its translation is CASSADSYGTPLHF.

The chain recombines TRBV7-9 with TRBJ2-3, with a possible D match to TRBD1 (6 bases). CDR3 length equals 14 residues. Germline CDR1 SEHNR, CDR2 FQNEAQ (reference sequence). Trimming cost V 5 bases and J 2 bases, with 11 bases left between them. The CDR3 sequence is CASSVRGITDTQYF. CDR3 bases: TGTGCCAGCAGCGTAAGGGGGATCACAGATACGCAGTATTTT.

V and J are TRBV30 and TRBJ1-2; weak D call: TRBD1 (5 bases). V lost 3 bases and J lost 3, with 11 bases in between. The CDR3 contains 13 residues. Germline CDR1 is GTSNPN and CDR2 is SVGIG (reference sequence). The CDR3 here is CAWRGQGDYGYTF. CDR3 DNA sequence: TGTGCCTGGAGAGGTCAGGGCGACTATGGCTACACCTTC.

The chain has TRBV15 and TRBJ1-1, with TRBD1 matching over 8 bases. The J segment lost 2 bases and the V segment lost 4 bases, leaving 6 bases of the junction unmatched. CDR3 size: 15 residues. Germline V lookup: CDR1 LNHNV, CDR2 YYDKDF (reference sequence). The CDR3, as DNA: TGTGCCACCAGCACCCTGGACAGGGCCAACACTGAAGCTTTCTTT. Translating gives CATSTLDRANTEAFF.

The CDR3 sequence is CASSLRMTGETDTQYF. The CDR3 DNA reads TGTGCCAGCAGTTTGCGAATGACAGGCGAAACAGATACGCAGTATTTT. V gene TRBV28 combines with J gene TRBJ2-3; D is perhaps TRBD1 (6 bases). V shed 3 bases and J shed 3 bases, with 16 bases lying between them. Looked up from germline, CDR1 is MDHEN and CDR2 is SYDVKM. The CDR3 length is 16 residues.

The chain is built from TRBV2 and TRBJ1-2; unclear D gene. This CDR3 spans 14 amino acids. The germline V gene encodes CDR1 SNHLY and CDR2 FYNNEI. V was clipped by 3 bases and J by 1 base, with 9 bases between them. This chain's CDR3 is CASSDTELNYGYTF. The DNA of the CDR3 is TGTGCCAGCAGTGATACAGAGCTTAACTATGGCTACACCTTC.

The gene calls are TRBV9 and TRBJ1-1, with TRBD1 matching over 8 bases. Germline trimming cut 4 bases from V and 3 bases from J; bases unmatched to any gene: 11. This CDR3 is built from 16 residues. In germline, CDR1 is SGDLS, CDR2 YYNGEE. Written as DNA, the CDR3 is TGTGCCAGCAGCCACCACCGGACAGGGTCGTACACTGAAGCTTTCTTT. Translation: CASSHHRTGSYTEAFF.

CDR3 coding DNA: TGTGCCAGTAGTGAGGTTTACACCGGGGAGCTGTTTTTT. As protein: CASSEVYTGELFF. The V call is TRBV19, the J call TRBJ2-2, with no clear D. Germline loops: CDR1 LNHDA, CDR2 SQIVND (reference sequence). The V end lost 5 bases, the J end lost 3 bases, and 7 bases lay between the germline ends. The CDR3 totals 13 residues.

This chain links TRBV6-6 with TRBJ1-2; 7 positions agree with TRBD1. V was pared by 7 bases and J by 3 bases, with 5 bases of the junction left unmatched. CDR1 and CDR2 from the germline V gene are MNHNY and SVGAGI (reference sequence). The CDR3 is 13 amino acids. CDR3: CASTPTGHYGYTF. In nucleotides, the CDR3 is TGTGCCAGCACTCCGACAGGGCACTATGGCTACACCTTC.

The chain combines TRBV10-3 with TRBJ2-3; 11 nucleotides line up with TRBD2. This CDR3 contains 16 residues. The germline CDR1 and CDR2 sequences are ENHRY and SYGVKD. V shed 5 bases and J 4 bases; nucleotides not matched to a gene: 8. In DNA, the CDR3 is TGTGCCATCAGTAAGATGACTAGCGGGGATTCAGATACGCAGTATTTT. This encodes CAISKMTSGDSDTQYF.

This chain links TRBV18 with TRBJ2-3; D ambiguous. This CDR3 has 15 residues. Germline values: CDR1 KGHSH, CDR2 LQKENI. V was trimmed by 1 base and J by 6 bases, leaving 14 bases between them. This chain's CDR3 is CASSPQASQRDTQYF. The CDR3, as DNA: TGTGCCAGCTCACCACAGGCTTCCCAGAGGGATACGCAGTATTTT. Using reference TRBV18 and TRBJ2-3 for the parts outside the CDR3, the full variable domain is NAGVMQNPRHLVRRRGQEARLRCSPMKGHSHVYWYRQLPEEGLKFMVYLQKENIIDESGMPKERFSAEFPKEGPSILRIQQVVRGDSAAYFCASSPQASQRDTQYFGPGTRLTVL.

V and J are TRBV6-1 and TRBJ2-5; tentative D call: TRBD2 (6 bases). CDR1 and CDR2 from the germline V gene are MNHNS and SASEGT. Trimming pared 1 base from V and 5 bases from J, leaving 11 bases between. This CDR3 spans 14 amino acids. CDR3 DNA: TGTGCCAGCAGTGAAGGCCCGGGGGAGGAGACCCAGTACTTC. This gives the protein CASSEGPGEETQYF.